The next 18 T cell receptor beta chains were all read from a single sample in a study of blood T cell repertoires in COVID-19. The method was immunoSEQ multiplex PCR; TCRdb's version includes in-frame clones alone and lacks a portion of them. Of more than 300,000 clones in the sample, about four fifths were seen once. The sequencing sample was made of PBMCs or T cells enriched from blood (not recorded which). These receptors all stem from a woman aged 45-60 years who had recovered from COVID-19.

The V and J genes are TRBV7-9 and TRBJ1-2; TRBD1 matches 9 bases. Germline CDR1 and CDR2: SEHNR and FQNEAQ (reference sequence). The trim removed 5 bases at V and 6 bases at J, leaving 7 bases unmatched. CDR3 size: 14 residues. This chain's CDR3 is CASSPDRGWHGYTF. The CDR3 nucleotides read TGTGCCAGCAGCCCTGACAGGGGGTGGCATGGCTACACCTTC.

The chain carries TRBV7-3 and TRBJ1-5; 8 bases are shared with TRBD1. The CDR3 totals 14 residues. The ends lost 8 bases at V and 5 bases at J; junction bases unmatched: 8. Germline V gene sequence: CDR1 SGHTA, CDR2 FQGTGA. This chain's CDR3 is CASLWTGLDQPQHF. CDR3 DNA: TGTGCCAGCCTGTGGACAGGGTTGGATCAGCCCCAGCATTTT. Together with reference TRBV7-3 and TRBJ1-5, the CDR3 gives the full variable domain: GAGVSQTPSNKVTEKGKYVELRCDPISGHTALYWYRQSLGQGPEFLIYFQGTGAADDSGLPNDRFFAVRPEGSVSTLKIQRTERGDSAVYLCASLWTGLDQPQHFGDGTRLSIL.

The chain uses TRBV11-3 and TRBJ2-5; 12 bases map to TRBD1. Trimming cost V 3 bases and J 5 bases; bases outside gene matches: 7. The CDR3 runs 16 residues. The germline V gene has CDR1 SGHNT and CDR2 YENEEA. The CDR3: CASSLGQGAGWETQYF. The CDR3 DNA follows: TGTGCCAGCAGCTTGGGACAGGGGGCAGGGTGGGAGACCCAGTACTTC.

J is TRBJ1-2 and V is TRBV5-8, with D possibly TRBD1 on 5 matching bases. The CDR3 is 15 amino acids. Germline-derived CDR1 and CDR2 are SGHTS and YDEGEE. Trimming took off 8 bases at V and 5 bases at J, with 22 bases between the two ends. CDR3 loop: CASLSPPQGKYGYTF. The CDR3 DNA sequence: TGTGCCAGTCTGTCCCCCCCGCAGGGAAAGTATGGCTACACCTTC.

This chain connects TRBV6-1 to TRBJ1-2; 8 positions match TRBD1. CDR1 is MNHNS and CDR2 is SASEGT in the germline V gene. The CDR3 has 19 residues. J gave up 1 base and V 4 bases, and 17 bases lay outside the gene matches. The CDR3 spells CASSGEGHVDRGRNYGYTF. The CDR3 DNA follows: TGTGCCAGCAGTGGCGAGGGTCACGTAGACAGGGGACGTAACTATGGCTACACCTTC.

This sequence joins TRBV19 and TRBJ1-2, with D possibly being TRBD1 (5 bases). Trimming left V 2 bases short and J 6 bases short, with 10 bases between. CDR1 and CDR2 from the germline V gene are LNHDA and SQIVND (reference sequence). This CDR3 has 13 residues. The CDR3 sequence is CASSISGNNGYTF. The CDR3 bases are TGTGCCAGTAGTATATCAGGGAATAATGGCTACACCTTC. The whole variable domain, filled in from reference TRBV19 and TRBJ1-2, reads DGGITQSPKYLFRKEGQNVTLSCEQNLNHDAMYWYRQDPGQGLRLIYYSQIVNDFQKGDIAEGYSVSREKKESFPLTVTSAQKNPTAFYLCASSISGNNGYTFGSGTRLTVV.

About this clone itself: A read error is likely here: a far larger clone is one base away. The chain links TRBV2 to TRBJ1-3; D is ambiguous. Germline CDR1 is SNHLY and CDR2 is FYNNEI. Trimming took 8 bases from V and 2 from J, leaving 4 bases between them. This CDR3 has 11 residues. For the CDR3, the DNA is TGTGCCAGCGCAGCTGGAAACACCATATATTTT. Translating gives CASAAGNTIYF.

This sequence joins TRBV5-8 and TRBJ2-7; 8 nucleotides match TRBD2. Trimming cost V 1 base and J 7 bases; bases outside gene matches: 7. The length of the CDR3 is 14 residues. CDR1 SGHTS and CDR2 YDEGEE come from the germline V gene. CDR3 coding DNA: TGTGCCAGCAGCTTGCAGCGGGGGCTACTTGAGCAGTACTTC. It is translated as CASSLQRGLLEQYF.

The chain links TRBV11-3 to TRBJ2-5; D is perhaps TRBD2 (6 bases). The CDR3 is 14 amino acids. The germline CDR1 and CDR2 sequences are SGHNT and YENEEA. Trimming left V 5 bases short and J 9 bases short, with 19 bases between. The DNA of the CDR3 is TGTGCCAGCAGCGCCACAGCCGGAGGGGTGGCCCAGTACTTC. Amino acids: CASSATAGGVAQYF.

The gene calls are TRBV30 and TRBJ1-4; 7 bases line up with TRBD1. Trimming took 3 bases from V and 4 from J; bases not matched to a gene: 8. The CDR3 runs 15 residues. The germline V gene has CDR1 GTSNPN and CDR2 SVGIG (reference sequence). The CDR3 loop is CAWRRDSYNNEKLFF. The CDR3, as DNA: TGTGCCTGGAGGAGGGACAGCTACAATAATGAAAAACTGTTTTTT. Looking up the rest from reference TRBV30 and TRBJ1-4 gives the full variable domain: SQTIHQWPATLVQPVGSPLSLECTVEGTSNPNLYWYRQAAGRGLQLLFYSVGIGQISSEVPQNLSASRPQDRQFILSSKKLLLSDSGFYLCAWRRDSYNNEKLFFGSGTQLSVL.

This clone has just one count. The CDR3 is CASLGGRALGGNTEAFF. CDR3 in DNA: TGTGCCAGTCTTGGCGGCAGGGCCTTAGGTGGGAACACTGAAGCTTTCTTT. The chain joins TRBV19 to TRBJ1-1; possible D gene TRBD1, 5 bases. V was cut by 8 bases and J by 1 base, with 23 bases left in between. CDR3 length: 17 residues. Germline CDR1 is LNHDA and CDR2 is SQIVND (reference sequence).

The CDR3 loop reads CATFPGTGPYNEQFF. CDR3 nucleotide sequence: TGTGCCACCTTCCCCGGGACAGGGCCCTACAATGAGCAGTTCTTC. The chain links TRBV15 to TRBJ2-1, with 9 bases fitting TRBD1. The CDR3 runs to 15 residues. The J segment lost 2 bases and the V segment lost 8 bases, leaving 7 bases of the junction unmatched. The V gene's germline CDR1 is LNHNV and CDR2 YYDKDF (reference sequence).

The chain couples TRBV9 to TRBJ1-2; TRBD1 aligns across 10 bases. This CDR3 comprises 15 residues. Germline loops: CDR1 SGDLS, CDR2 YYNGEE. V was pared by 0 bases and J by 7 bases, with 6 bases of the junction left unmatched. The CDR3, as DNA: TGTGCCAGCAGCGTAGGACAGGGGGCGGCCCCTGGCTACACCTTC. Residues: CASSVGQGAAPGYTF.

This clone came up a few times. The gene calls are TRBV7-9 and TRBJ1-1, with TRBD1 as a possible D gene (5 bases). V was shortened by 1 base and J by 1 base, with 10 bases between the two germline ends. The CDR3 extends over 15 amino acids. Germline V gives CDR1 SEHNR, CDR2 FQNEAQ (reference sequence). The CDR3 reads CASSLDLQGNTEAFF. The CDR3, as DNA: TGTGCCAGCAGCTTAGATCTGCAGGGGAACACTGAAGCTTTCTTT.

CDR3 DNA sequence: TGTGCCAGTAGTTACACACTCGGGACACCACCAACGGGCTACACCTTC. Translation: CASSYTLGTPPTGYTF. This chain links TRBV19 with TRBJ1-2; possible D gene TRBD1, 6 bases. The CDR3 extends over 16 amino acids. V was shortened by 5 bases and J by 8 bases, with 24 bases between the two germline ends. Germline CDR1 reads LNHDA; CDR2 reads SQIVND (reference sequence).

The rearrangement links TRBV6-5 to TRBJ2-2; 8 nucleotides agree with TRBD1. V was pared by 5 bases and J by 3 bases, with 5 bases of the junction left unmatched. This CDR3 contains 15 residues. Germline loops: CDR1 MNHEY, CDR2 SVGAGI. The DNA of the CDR3 is TGTGCCAGCAGTAAGGAGACAGGGGACACCGGGGAGCTGTTTTTT. Translating it yields CASSKETGDTGELFF.

This sequence joins TRBV6-5 and TRBJ2-7; D unresolved. The CDR3 loop spans 11 amino acids. The germline V and J ends were trimmed by 10 bases and 3 bases, with 10 bases remaining between them. Germline lookup yields CDR1 MNHEY and CDR2 SVGAGI. For the CDR3, the DNA is TGTGCCACCTTCATCGGCTACGAGCAGTACTTC. It encodes CATFIGYEQYF.

The chain carries TRBV7-8 and TRBJ2-7; D is uncertain. The V gene lost 1 base and the J gene lost 7 bases, with 14 bases spanning the gap. The CDR3 extends over 14 amino acids. CDR1 SGHVS and CDR2 FQNEAQ come from the germline V gene. CDR3 bases: TGTGCCAGCAGCTTAGGGCTAGTTATAGAAGAGCAGTACTTC. Translated, it gives CASSLGLVIEEQYF.